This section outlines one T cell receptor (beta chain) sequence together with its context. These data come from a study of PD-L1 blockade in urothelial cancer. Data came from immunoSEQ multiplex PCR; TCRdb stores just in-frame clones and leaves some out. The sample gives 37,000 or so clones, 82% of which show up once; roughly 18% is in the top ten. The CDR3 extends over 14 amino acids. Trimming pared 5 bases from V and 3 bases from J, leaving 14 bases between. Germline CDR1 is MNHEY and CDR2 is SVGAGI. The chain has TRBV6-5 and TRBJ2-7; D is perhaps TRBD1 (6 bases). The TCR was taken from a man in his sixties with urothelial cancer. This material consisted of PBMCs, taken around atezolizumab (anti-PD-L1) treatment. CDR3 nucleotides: TGTGCCAGCAGTCCGGACAGATTACTCTACGAGCAGTACTTC. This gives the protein CASSPDRLLYEQYF.